This TCR beta chain was sequenced for a study of T cell responses to AZD1222 COVID-19 vaccine. The study's findings and limits: CD4 TCRs associated with vaccination spanned spike, dominating at 160-218 and 743-854.

Note on this clone: What it recognizes is unknown.

The method was immunoSEQ multiplex PCR; TCRdb's version includes in-frame clones alone and lacks a portion of them. This sample carries 90,000 to 100,000 clones, less than 85% of them seen once, and the ten largest clones take 4.5%. Sequencing used peripheral blood, obtained 28 days after the second AZD1222 dose. This TCR was sampled from an adult who received the AZD1222 COVID-19 vaccine.

In DNA, the CDR3 is TGTGCCACCAGTGATCCCAGCTGGGGGACCGGGGAGCTGTTTTTT. Amino acid sequence: CATSDPSWGTGELFF. The chain carries TRBV24-1 and TRBJ2-2, with D perhaps TRBD1 or TRBD2 (5 bases each). Germline CDR1 and CDR2: KGHDR and SFDVKD. The CDR3 is 15 amino acids. The V and J ends lost 3 bases and 5 bases respectively, with 12 bases between them.